This T cell receptor beta chain is drawn from a study of regulatory T cells in long-lasting Graves disease. The time point here: newly diagnosed GD, antithyroid drugs for less than 3 months. RNA isolated from PBMCs was used to make the TCR library. Guidelines of the American Thyroid Association were used to diagnose Graves' disease. Combining iRepertoire HTBI primers with Arm-PCR of CDR3 regions, the authors built TCR beta libraries. TCRdb recomputed calls from the multiplex PCR reads with MiXCR, one row per CDR3 protein. This repertoire shows over 500,000 distinct CDR3 sequences, around 15% found once; its top ten account for approximately 20%. The germline gives CDR1 SGHRS, CDR2 YFSETQ. V lost 7 bases and J lost 1, with 11 bases in between. There are 14 residues in the CDR3. These data were also reused for a study on T cells in Graves' hyperthyroidism and ophthalmopathy.

The origin of this receptor is a woman between 25 and 40 years old with Graves disease. The chain has TRBV5-1 and TRBJ2-2, with a possible D match to TRBD2 (6 bases). The sample consisted of peripheral blood mononuclear cells (PBMCs), taken at new diagnosis, from a patient treated with antithyroid drugs. CDR3 sequence (DNA): TGCGCCAGCGCCGGGACTCTGAACACCGGGGAGCTGTTTTTT. Residues: CASAGTLNTGELFF.